Here is one T cell receptor (beta chain) with its context. What it recognizes is unknown. One end of the junction is discordant with germline, which a read error may explain. The assay was immunoSEQ multiplex PCR, and TCRdb's table has in-frame clones only and misses some. The sample consists of 140,000 or so clones, about 91% of them appearing once. The CDR3 runs 13 residues. Germline V lookup: CDR1 SGHDT, CDR2 YYEEEE. The sample belongs to a study of cytomegalovirus exposure and HLA in healthy donors. Study outcomes and limitations: A few chains tied to CMV proved CMV antigen-specific in vitro.

The TCR was taken from a man between 18 and 35 years old in good health and CMV-seropositive. The sequenced sample was PBMCs. V and J are TRBV5-6 and TRBJ2-1, with a possible D match to TRBD1 (5 bases). The CDR3 loop reads CASSRGSHNEQFF. CDR3 nucleotides: TGTGCCAGCAGCAGGGGCTCCCACAATGAGCAGTTCTTC.